This passage covers 32 T cell receptor beta chains from one sample sequenced in a study of blood T cells in healthy people across ages. A second roughly 7 to 12 cycle PCR used barcoded and J-beta primers. TCRdb re-called the 5' RACE reads with MiXCR, one entry per CDR3 protein. The sample includes 700,000 to 800,000 distinct CDR3 sequences, roughly 41% of them seen just once. Material: blood. These receptors were taken from a woman aged 55-69 years in good health.

Many counts were recorded for this clonotype. The rearrangement links TRBV12-3 or TRBV12-4 to TRBJ2-7, with 9 bases identical to TRBD2. The junction had 8 bases not matched to a gene; V was cut back by 5 bases and J by 0 bases. This CDR3 is 16 amino acids long. The CDR3, as DNA: TGTGCCAGCAGTCCCCAGTCTAGCGGGACCTCCTACGAGCAGTACTTC. As protein: CASSPQSSGTSYEQYF.

This clonotype was seen only a few times. The chain employs TRBV20-1 and TRBJ2-7; TRBD1 agrees at 9 bases. V lost 2 bases, J lost 1 base, and 12 bases stayed unmatched. The germline V gene has CDR1 DFQATT and CDR2 SNEGSKA (reference sequence). The length of the CDR3 is 17 residues. CDR3 region: CSARLSLGQGRSYEQYF. The CDR3 DNA sequence: TGCAGTGCTAGACTATCACTCGGACAGGGGCGATCCTACGAGCAGTACTTC.

The CDR3 bases are TGTGCCAGCAGTTACCTGCGCCGGACTAGCGGGGGGGCGGACAATGAGCAGTTCTTC. It yields the protein CASSYLRRTSGGADNEQFF. The chain carries TRBV6-5 and TRBJ2-1, with 15 bases lining up with TRBD2. CDR1 is MNHEY, CDR2 SVGAGI, per germline. CDR3 size: 19 residues. Trimming removed 2 bases from V and 5 bases from J; junction bases left unmatched: 10.

The chain recombines TRBV7-8 with TRBJ1-1, with D possibly TRBD1 on 5 matching bases. The V end lost 3 bases, the J end lost 0 bases, and 14 bases lay between the germline ends. Germline CDR1 reads SGHVS; CDR2 reads FQNEAQ. The CDR3 is made up of 16 amino acids. This CDR3 is CASSLAGRGVNTEAFF. CDR3 DNA sequence: TGTGCCAGCAGCTTGGCCGGGAGAGGGGTGAACACTGAAGCTTTCTTT.

V gene TRBV7-2 combines with J gene TRBJ2-5, with 14 bases matching TRBD2. V was clipped by 3 bases and J by 11 bases; unmatched bases: 5. Germline-derived CDR1 and CDR2 are SGHTA and FQGNSA. The length of the CDR3 is 14 residues. The CDR3 nucleotides are TGTGCCAGCAGCTTCGGGACTAGCGGGAGTGAGCAGTACTTC. Translation: CASSFGTSGSEQYF.

In this sample, this clonotype turned up a few times. The chain uses TRBV7-2 and TRBJ1-1; D remains ambiguous. CDR1 SGHTA and CDR2 FQGNSA come from the germline V gene. V lost 6 bases and J 8 bases, leaving 7 bases between the germline ends. The length of the CDR3 is 10 residues. DNA of the CDR3: TGTGCCAGCAGGTTTGGAGAAGCTTTCTTT. Translated, it gives CASRFGEAFF.

CDR3 in DNA: TGTGCCAGCAGCTCCAGACAGGGTTTATCTGAAGCTTTCTTT. Amino acids: CASSSRQGLSEAFF. The gene calls are TRBV7-9 and TRBJ1-1; 7 bases are shared with TRBD1. The CDR3 covers 14 residues. The germline V gene encodes CDR1 SEHNR and CDR2 FQNEAQ (reference sequence). V lost 4 bases to trimming and J lost 6 bases; unmatched junction nucleotides: 8.

This chain links TRBV29-1 with TRBJ1-5; 10 positions match TRBD1. In germline, CDR1 is SQVTM, CDR2 ANQGSEA. The V gene end was trimmed by 5 bases and the J gene end by 0 bases; junction bases not matched to a gene: 4. The CDR3 loop spans 15 amino acids. CDR3 amino acids: CSVSGTGDSNQPQHF. CDR3 DNA sequence: TGCAGCGTTTCCGGGACAGGGGATAGCAATCAGCCCCAGCATTTT. Together with reference TRBV29-1 and TRBJ1-5, the CDR3 gives the full variable domain: SAVISQKPSRDICQRGTSLTIQCQVDSQVTMMFWYRQQPGQSLTLIATANQGSEATYESGFVIDKFPISRPNLTFSTLTVSNMSPEDSSIYLCSVSGTGDSNQPQHFGDGTRLSIL.

The chain couples TRBV20-1 to TRBJ1-1, with D tentatively TRBD1 (6 bases). CDR3 size: 14 residues. Trimming took off 7 bases at V and 0 bases at J, with 15 bases between the two ends. Germline assignment: CDR1 DFQATT and CDR2 SNEGSKA (reference sequence). The CDR3 loop is CSVKDGGLNTEAFF. CDR3 coding DNA: TGCAGTGTTAAGGATGGGGGGCTGAACACTGAAGCTTTCTTT.

This clonotype occurred a few times. V and J are TRBV20-1 and TRBJ1-4, with D unresolved. With 1 base removed from V and 8 bases from J, the gap between germline ends came to 17 bases. Per the germline V gene, CDR1 is DFQATT and CDR2 is SNEGSKA (reference sequence). The CDR3 is 15 residues long. The CDR3 here is CSARGVGPAEEKLFF. The DNA for the CDR3 is TGCAGTGCTAGAGGGGTTGGGCCTGCGGAAGAAAAACTGTTTTTT.

As for this clonotype: Just one base apart from a much larger clone, this may be a read error. V usage is TRBV9 and J usage is TRBJ2-5, with D uncertain. The V end was cut by 0 bases, the J end by 11 bases, with 8 bases between. Germline assignment: CDR1 SGDLS and CDR2 YYNGEE. The CDR3 contains 11 residues. This chain's CDR3 is CASSVEGEQYF. CDR3 DNA sequence: TGTGCCAGCAGCGTAGAAGGTGAGCAGTACTTC.

This clonotype was counted at least ten times. V gene TRBV6-2 or TRBV6-3 combines with J gene TRBJ2-1, with 11 bases matching TRBD2. J lost 6 bases, V lost 7 bases, and 11 bases had no gene match. Germline V gives CDR1 MNHEY, CDR2 SVGEGT. This CDR3 is 16 amino acids long. In nucleotides, the CDR3 is TGTGCCAGCACCACACCTAGCGGGAGGTGGAGCAATGAGCAGTTCTTC. This translates into CASTTPSGRWSNEQFF.

V usage is TRBV13 and J usage is TRBJ2-4; 8 bases line up with TRBD1. The J call may not be correct, given that the DNA end is closer to TRBJ2-5. Germline V gene lookup returns CDR1 PRHDT and CDR2 FYEKMQ (reference sequence). The CDR3 is 14 residues long. The CDR3 DNA follows: TGTGCCAGCAGCTTTCGGACAGGGCGAGAGACCCAGTACTTC. This sequence encodes CASSFRTGRETQYF.

The chain combines TRBV20-1 with TRBJ2-1; D possibly matches TRBD1 or TRBD2 (6 bases each). Trimming removed 0 bases from V and 9 bases from J, with 9 bases in between. This CDR3 comprises 12 residues. CDR1 and CDR2 from the germline V gene are DFQATT and SNEGSKA (reference sequence). Written as DNA, the CDR3 is TGCAGTGCTAGAGATCCGGGGGCTGAGCAGTTCTTC. Its protein is CSARDPGAEQFF.

Comments on this clonotype: This may stem from a read error, because a much larger clone lies one nucleotide away. This chain links TRBV4-3 with TRBJ1-6, with D unresolved. This CDR3 is 13 amino acids long. The V gene's germline CDR1 is LGHNA and CDR2 YSLEER. The CDR3 region has the DNA TGCGCCATCAGCCCCGAACTGGGGTCACCCCTCCACTTT. This codes for CAISPELGSPLHF.

This chain uses TRBV12-3 or TRBV12-4 with TRBJ1-1; 11 bases match TRBD1. Trimming cost V 7 bases and J 8 bases; bases outside gene matches: 6. CDR3 length: 13 amino acids. DNA for the CDR3: TGTGCCAGCACCGGACAGGGGGCAGAGGAAGCTTTCTTT. This translates into CASTGQGAEEAFF.

The sample holds many counts of this clonotype. This chain links TRBV25-1 with TRBJ2-3, with D unresolved. The CDR3 extends over 14 amino acids. The germline V and J ends were trimmed by 4 bases and 5 bases, with 13 bases remaining between them. Germline loops: CDR1 MGHDK, CDR2 SYGVNS. DNA of the CDR3: TGTGCCAGCAGTGTAGAGCCCCTCCGAGATACGCAGTATTTT. This encodes CASSVEPLRDTQYF.

This sequence joins TRBV6-5 and TRBJ2-1, with a possible D match to TRBD2 (5 bases). Germline V gene sequence: CDR1 MNHEY, CDR2 SVGAGI. V dropped 0 bases and J dropped 9 bases, with 18 bases sitting between them. The CDR3 is made up of 16 amino acids. CDR3 region: CASSYSTSLPGSEQFF. The CDR3 DNA reads as TGTGCCAGCAGTTACTCGACGTCTCTCCCTGGGAGTGAGCAGTTCTTC.

This clonotype was detected only once. The gene calls are TRBV24-1 and TRBJ2-3; tentative D call: TRBD2 (5 bases). In germline, CDR1 is KGHDR, CDR2 SFDVKD. V lost 3 bases and J 4 bases, leaving 7 bases between the germline ends. This CDR3 contains 13 residues. The CDR3 DNA reads as TGTGCCACCAGTGATGGAGGCTCAGATACGCAGTATTTT. It translates to CATSDGGSDTQYF.

Concerning this clonotype itself: Its ends do not fully match the called genes, so a read error is possible. The rearrangement uses TRBV3-1 and TRBJ2-1; tentatively, D is TRBD1 or TRBD2 (5 bases each). This CDR3 has 15 amino acids. The V gene's germline CDR1 is LGHDT and CDR2 YNNKEL (reference sequence). The CDR3 spells CACSQGATGSHEQFF. DNA of the CDR3: TGTGCCTGCAGCCAAGGGGCGACGGGGTCTCATGAGCAGTTCTTC.

This clonotype has a count of ten or more. The V gene is TRBV14, the J gene TRBJ1-1, with TRBD1 as a possible D gene (5 bases). Germline V CDR1 and CDR2: SGHDN, FVKESK. Trimming took 6 bases from V and 0 from J, leaving 8 bases between them. The CDR3 runs 13 residues. This CDR3 reads CASSPTVNTEAFF. The DNA for the CDR3 is TGTGCCAGCAGTCCGACAGTGAACACTGAAGCTTTCTTT.

The V and J genes are TRBV9 and TRBJ2-1; 8 bases match TRBD1. Matching the DNA end better, TRBJ2-7 makes the J call doubtful. The CDR3 is 15 residues long. Per germline, CDR1 SGDLS and CDR2 YYNGEE. The chain's CDR3 is CASSVTDRGRSEQYF. The DNA of the CDR3 is TGTGCCAGCAGCGTAACAGACAGGGGTCGATCCGAGCAGTACTTC.

This clonotype was detected a few times. J is TRBJ1-2 and V is TRBV20-1, with D tentatively TRBD1 (6 bases). Germline loops: CDR1 DFQATT, CDR2 SNEGSKA (reference sequence). CDR3 length equals 14 residues. V was pared by 5 bases and J by 0 bases, with 13 bases between. The chain's CDR3 is CSAHRVLPNYGYTF. The CDR3 DNA is TGCAGTGCTCACAGGGTGCTACCTAACTATGGCTACACCTTC.

This sequence joins TRBV30 and TRBJ2-7; no reliable D call. CDR3 length: 11 amino acids. Germline V gene lookup returns CDR1 GTSNPN and CDR2 SVGIG (reference sequence). The V and J ends lost 7 bases and 3 bases respectively, with 10 bases between them. CDR3 protein: CALDGLYEQYF. The CDR3 bases are TGTGCCTTGGACGGCCTCTACGAGCAGTACTTC.

The chain joins TRBV29-1 to TRBJ2-6; 7 bases align to TRBD2. Germline lookup yields CDR1 SQVTM and CDR2 ANQGSEA. This CDR3 spans 15 amino acids. V was clipped by 3 bases and J by 0 bases; unmatched bases: 2. The chain's CDR3 is CSVDGEGSGANVLTF. The DNA for the CDR3 is TGCAGCGTTGATGGGGAGGGCTCTGGGGCCAACGTCCTGACTTTC.

In the case of this clonotype: Mismatch with germline at one junction end may stem from a read error. The chain combines TRBV7-6 with TRBJ2-3; D is ambiguous. The germline gives CDR1 SGHVS, CDR2 FNYEAQ. The CDR3 loop spans 12 amino acids. CDR3 sequence reads: CSSSLALDTQYF. CDR3 coding DNA: TGTTCCAGCAGCCTCGCATTAGATACGCAGTATTTT.

The chain links TRBV10-3 to TRBJ2-5; 7 bases line up with TRBD2. Germline-derived CDR1 and CDR2 are ENHRY and SYGVKD. The CDR3 has 15 amino acids. J was trimmed by 3 bases and V by 6 bases; bases with no gene match: 10. The CDR3 is CAIRKGLDAKETQYF. CDR3 nucleotide sequence: TGTGCCATCAGGAAAGGACTAGACGCCAAAGAGACCCAGTACTTC.

CDR3 amino acids: CASSLDFGNSPLHF. In nucleotides, the CDR3 is TGTGCCAGCAGCTTAGACTTCGGGAATTCACCCCTCCACTTT. This chain joins TRBV7-2 and TRBJ1-6; D gene unclear. Per the germline V gene, CDR1 is SGHTA and CDR2 is FQGNSA. Trimming removed 1 base from V and 7 bases from J, with 8 bases in between. CDR3 length: 14 amino acids.

V gene TRBV28 combines with J gene TRBJ2-1; D call uncertain. The CDR3 runs 12 residues. From germline, CDR1 is MDHEN and CDR2 SYDVKM. V lost 5 bases and J lost 3, with 5 bases in between. CDR3 protein: CASSNIYNEQFF. For the CDR3, the DNA is TGTGCCAGCAGTAACATCTACAATGAGCAGTTCTTC.

The chain recombines TRBV20-1 with TRBJ1-5; maybe TRBD1 (6 bases). CDR1 and CDR2 from the germline V gene are DFQATT and SNEGSKA (reference sequence). The CDR3 has 16 amino acids. V dropped 1 base and J dropped 7 bases, with 20 bases sitting between them. The CDR3 loop reads CSARALGGAKGQPQHF. In DNA form, the CDR3 reads TGCAGTGCTAGAGCCCTCGGGGGCGCAAAGGGACAGCCCCAGCATTTT.

The chain couples TRBV20-1 to TRBJ2-7; D unresolved. Germline CDR1 DFQATT, CDR2 SNEGSKA (reference sequence). The CDR3 is 11 amino acids. CDR3 nucleotide sequence: TGCAGCGGAGTGGGCACCTACGAGCAGTACTTC. This gives the protein CSGVGTYEQYF.

This chain joins TRBV10-3 and TRBJ2-4; 10 bases align to TRBD2. The assigned J gene may be wrong: the sequence end matches TRBJ2-7 better. The CDR3 is 17 residues long. Germline CDR1 and CDR2: ENHRY and SYGVKD. The CDR3 is CAISKPRTSGIYYEQYF. The DNA for the CDR3 is TGTGCCATCAGTAAGCCGCGGACTAGCGGAATTTACTACGAGCAGTACTTC.